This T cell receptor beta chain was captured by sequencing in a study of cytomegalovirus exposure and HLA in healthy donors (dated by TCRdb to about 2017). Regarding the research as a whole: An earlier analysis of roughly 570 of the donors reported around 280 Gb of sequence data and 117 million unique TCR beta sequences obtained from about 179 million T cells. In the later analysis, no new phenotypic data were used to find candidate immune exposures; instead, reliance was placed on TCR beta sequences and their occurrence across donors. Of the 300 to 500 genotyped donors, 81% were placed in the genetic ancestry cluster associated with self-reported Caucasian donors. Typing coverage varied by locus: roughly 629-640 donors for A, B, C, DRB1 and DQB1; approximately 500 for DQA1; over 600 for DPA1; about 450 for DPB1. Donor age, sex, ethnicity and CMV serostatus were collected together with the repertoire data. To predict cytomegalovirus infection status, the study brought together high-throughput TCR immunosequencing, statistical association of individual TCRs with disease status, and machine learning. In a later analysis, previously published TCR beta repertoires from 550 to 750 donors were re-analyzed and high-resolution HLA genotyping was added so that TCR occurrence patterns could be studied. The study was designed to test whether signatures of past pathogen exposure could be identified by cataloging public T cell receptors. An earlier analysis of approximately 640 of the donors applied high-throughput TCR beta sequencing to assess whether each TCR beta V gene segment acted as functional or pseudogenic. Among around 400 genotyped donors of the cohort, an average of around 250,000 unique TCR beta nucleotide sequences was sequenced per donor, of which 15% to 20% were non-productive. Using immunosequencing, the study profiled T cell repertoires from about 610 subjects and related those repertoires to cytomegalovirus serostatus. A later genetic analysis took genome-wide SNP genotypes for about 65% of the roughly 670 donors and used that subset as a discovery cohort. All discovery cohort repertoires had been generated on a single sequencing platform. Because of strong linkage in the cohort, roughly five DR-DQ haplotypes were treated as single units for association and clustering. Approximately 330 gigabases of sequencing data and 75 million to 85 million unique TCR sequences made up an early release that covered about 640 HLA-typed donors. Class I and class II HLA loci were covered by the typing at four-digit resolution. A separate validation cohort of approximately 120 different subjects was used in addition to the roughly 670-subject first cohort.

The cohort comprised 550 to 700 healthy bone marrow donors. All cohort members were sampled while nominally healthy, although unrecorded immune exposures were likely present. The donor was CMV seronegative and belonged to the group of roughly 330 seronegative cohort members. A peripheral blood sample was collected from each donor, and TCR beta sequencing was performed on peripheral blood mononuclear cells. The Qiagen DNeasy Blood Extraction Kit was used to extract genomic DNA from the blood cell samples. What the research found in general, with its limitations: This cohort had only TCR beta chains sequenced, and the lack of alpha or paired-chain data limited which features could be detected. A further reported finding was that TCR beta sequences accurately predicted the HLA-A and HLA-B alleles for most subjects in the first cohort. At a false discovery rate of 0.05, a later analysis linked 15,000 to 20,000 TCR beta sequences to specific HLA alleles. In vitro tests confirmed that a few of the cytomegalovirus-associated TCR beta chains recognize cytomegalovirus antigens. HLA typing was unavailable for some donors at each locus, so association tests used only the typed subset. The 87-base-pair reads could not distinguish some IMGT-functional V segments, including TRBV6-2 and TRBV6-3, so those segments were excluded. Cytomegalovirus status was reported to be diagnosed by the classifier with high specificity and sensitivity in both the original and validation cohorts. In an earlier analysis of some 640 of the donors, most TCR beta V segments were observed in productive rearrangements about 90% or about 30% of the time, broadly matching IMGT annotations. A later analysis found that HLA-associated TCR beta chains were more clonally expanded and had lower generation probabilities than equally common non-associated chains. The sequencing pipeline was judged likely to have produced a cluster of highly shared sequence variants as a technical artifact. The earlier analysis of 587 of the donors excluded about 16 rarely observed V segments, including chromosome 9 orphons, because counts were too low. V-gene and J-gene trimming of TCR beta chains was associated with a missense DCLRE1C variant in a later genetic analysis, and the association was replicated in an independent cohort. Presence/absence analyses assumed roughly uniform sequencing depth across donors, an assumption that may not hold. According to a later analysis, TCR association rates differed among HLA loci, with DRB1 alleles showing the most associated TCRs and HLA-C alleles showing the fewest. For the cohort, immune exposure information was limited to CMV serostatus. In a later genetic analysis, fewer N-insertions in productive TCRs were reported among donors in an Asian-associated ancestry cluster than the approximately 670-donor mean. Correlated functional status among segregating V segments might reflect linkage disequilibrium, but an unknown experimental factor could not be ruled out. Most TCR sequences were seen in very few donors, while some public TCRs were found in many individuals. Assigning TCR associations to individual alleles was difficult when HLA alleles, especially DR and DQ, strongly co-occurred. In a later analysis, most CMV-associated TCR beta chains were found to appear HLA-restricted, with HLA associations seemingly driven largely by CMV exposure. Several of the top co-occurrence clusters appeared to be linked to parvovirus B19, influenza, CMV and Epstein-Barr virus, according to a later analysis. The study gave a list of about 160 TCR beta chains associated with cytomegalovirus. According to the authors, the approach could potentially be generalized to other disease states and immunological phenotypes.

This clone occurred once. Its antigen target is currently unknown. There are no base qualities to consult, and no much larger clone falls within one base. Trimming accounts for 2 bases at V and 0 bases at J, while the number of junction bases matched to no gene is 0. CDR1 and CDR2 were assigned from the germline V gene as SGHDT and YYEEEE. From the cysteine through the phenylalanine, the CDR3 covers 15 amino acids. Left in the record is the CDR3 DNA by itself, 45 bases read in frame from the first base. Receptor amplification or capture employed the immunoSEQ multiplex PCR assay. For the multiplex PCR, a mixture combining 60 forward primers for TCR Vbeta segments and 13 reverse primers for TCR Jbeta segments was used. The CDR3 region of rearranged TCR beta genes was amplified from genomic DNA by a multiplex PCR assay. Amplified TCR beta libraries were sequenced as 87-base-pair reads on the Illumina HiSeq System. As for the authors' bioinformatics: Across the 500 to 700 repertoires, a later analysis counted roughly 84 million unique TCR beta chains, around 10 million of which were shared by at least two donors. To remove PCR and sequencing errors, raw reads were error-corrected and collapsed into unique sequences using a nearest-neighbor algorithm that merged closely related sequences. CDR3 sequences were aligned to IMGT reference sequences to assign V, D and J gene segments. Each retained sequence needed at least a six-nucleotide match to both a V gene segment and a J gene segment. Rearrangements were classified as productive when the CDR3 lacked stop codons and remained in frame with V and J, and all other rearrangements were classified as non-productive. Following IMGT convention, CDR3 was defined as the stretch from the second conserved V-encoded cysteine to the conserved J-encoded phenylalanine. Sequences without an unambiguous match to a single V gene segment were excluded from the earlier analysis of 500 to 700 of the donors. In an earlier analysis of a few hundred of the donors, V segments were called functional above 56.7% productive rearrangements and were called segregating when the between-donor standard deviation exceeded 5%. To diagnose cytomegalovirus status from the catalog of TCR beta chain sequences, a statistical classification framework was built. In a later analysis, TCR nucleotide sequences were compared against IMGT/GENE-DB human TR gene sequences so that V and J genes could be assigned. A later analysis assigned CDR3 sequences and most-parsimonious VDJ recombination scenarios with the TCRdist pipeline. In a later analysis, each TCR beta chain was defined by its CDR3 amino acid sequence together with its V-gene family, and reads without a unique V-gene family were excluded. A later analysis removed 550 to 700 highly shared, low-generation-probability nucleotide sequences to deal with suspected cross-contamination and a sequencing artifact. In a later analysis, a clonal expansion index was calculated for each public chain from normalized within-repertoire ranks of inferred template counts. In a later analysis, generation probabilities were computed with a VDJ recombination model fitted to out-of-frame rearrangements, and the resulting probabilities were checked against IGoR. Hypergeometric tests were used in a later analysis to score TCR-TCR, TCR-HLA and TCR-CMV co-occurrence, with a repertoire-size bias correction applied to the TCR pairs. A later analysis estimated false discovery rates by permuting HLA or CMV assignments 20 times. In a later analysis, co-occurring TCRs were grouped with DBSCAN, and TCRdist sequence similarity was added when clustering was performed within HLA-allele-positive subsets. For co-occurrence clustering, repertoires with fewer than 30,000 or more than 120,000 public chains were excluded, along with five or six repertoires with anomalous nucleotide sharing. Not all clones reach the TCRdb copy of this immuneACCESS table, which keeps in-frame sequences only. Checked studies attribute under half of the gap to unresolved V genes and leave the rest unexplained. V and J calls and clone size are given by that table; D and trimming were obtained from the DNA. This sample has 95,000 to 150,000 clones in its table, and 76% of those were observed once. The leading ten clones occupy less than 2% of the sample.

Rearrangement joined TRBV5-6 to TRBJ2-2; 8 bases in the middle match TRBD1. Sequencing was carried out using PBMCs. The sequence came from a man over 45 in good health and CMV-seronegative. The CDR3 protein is CASSLQGANTGELFF. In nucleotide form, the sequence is TGTGCCAGCAGCTTACAGGGGGCGAACACCGGGGAGCTGTTTTTT.